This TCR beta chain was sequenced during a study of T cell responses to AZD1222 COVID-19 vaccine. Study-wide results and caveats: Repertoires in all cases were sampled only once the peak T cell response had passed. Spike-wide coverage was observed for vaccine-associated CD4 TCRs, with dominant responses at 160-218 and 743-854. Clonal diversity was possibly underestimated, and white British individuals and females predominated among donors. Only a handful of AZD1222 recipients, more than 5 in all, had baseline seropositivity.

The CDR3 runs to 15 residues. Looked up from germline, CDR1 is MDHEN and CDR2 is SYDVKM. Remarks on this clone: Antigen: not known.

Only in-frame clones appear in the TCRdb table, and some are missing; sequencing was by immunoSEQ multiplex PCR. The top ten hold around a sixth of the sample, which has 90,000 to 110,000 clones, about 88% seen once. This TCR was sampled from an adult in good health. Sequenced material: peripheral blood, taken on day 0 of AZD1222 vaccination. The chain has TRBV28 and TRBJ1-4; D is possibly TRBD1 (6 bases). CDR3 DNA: TGTGCGACCCGGGGGCGACCACCAACTAATGAAAAACTGTTTTTT. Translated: CATRGRPPTNEKLFF.